The next 28 T cell receptor beta chains were all read from a single sample in a study of cytomegalovirus exposure and HLA in healthy donors. PCR involved 60 Vbeta and 13 Jbeta primers. Clones were read by immunoSEQ multiplex PCR, and TCRdb kept only the in-frame ones, dropping some. The data hold 230,000 or so clones, with around 90% observed a single time. Sequencing input: PBMCs. The source of these receptors is a girl between 2 and 10 years old in good health and CMV-seronegative.

This chain joins TRBV5-4 and TRBJ2-3; no clear D. Germline V gene data show CDR1 as SGHNT and CDR2 as YYREEE (reference sequence). V lost 3 bases, J lost 3 bases, and 2 bases lay in between. The CDR3 length is 11 residues. CDR3 region: CASSSTDTQYF. The CDR3 region has the DNA TGTGCCAGCAGCTCTACAGATACGCAGTATTTT.

CDR3 in amino acids: CAWSPGGGPYEQYF. In DNA form, the CDR3 reads TGTGCCTGGAGCCCGGGGGGAGGACCCTACGAGCAGTACTTC. The chain couples TRBV30 to TRBJ2-7; 7 positions agree with TRBD2. This CDR3 has 14 residues. The ends lost 3 bases at V and 2 bases at J; junction bases unmatched: 7. CDR1 GTSNPN and CDR2 SVGIG come from the germline V gene (reference sequence).

The J gene is TRBJ2-1, the V gene TRBV15, with TRBD2 as a possible D gene (5 bases). Germline lookup yields CDR1 LNHNV and CDR2 YYDKDF (reference sequence). This CDR3 region has 17 residues. V dropped 4 bases and J dropped 5 bases, with 21 bases sitting between them. The CDR3 sequence: CATSNFFGLISDNEQFF. CDR3 coding DNA: TGTGCCACCAGCAATTTCTTCGGACTGATAAGCGACAATGAGCAGTTCTTC.

J is TRBJ1-1 and V is TRBV9; TRBD1 is a possible D gene (6 bases). The CDR3 covers 13 residues. Germline V gene lookup returns CDR1 SGDLS and CDR2 YYNGEE. The V end lost 2 bases, the J end lost 8 bases, and 13 bases lay between the germline ends. The CDR3 loop reads CASSVLTGTEAFF. Here the CDR3 DNA reads TGTGCCAGCAGCGTTCTAACAGGGACCGAAGCTTTCTTT. Full variable domain (rest looked up from reference TRBV9 and TRBJ1-1): DSGVTQTPKHLITATGQRVTLRCSPRSGDLSVYWYQQSLDQGLQFLIQYYNGEERAKGNILERFSAQQFPDLHSELNLSSLELGDSALYFCASSVLTGTEAFFGQGTRLTVV.

The chain is built from TRBV28 and TRBJ2-7; D gene uncertain. The germline V gene has CDR1 MDHEN and CDR2 SYDVKM. The CDR3 sequence is 12 residues long. Trimming shortened V by 6 bases and J by 4 bases, and 10 bases separated the two germline ends. The chain's CDR3 is CASSPSGYEQYF. For the CDR3, the DNA is TGTGCCAGCAGCCCTTCGGGTTACGAGCAGTACTTC. Full variable domain (missing parts from reference TRBV28 and TRBJ2-7): DVKVTQSSRYLVKRTGEKVFLECVQDMDHENMFWYRQDPGLGLRLIYFSYDVKMKEKGDIPEGYSVSREKKERFSLILESASTNQTSMYLCASSPSGYEQYFGPGTRLTVT.

This chain connects TRBV7-9 to TRBJ2-7, with D tentatively TRBD1 (5 bases). The CDR3 length is 14 residues. Trimming pared 7 bases from V and 2 bases from J, leaving 15 bases between. Germline assignment: CDR1 SEHNR and CDR2 FQNEAQ (reference sequence). CDR3 amino acids: CASISDRSAYEQYF. The CDR3, as DNA: TGTGCCAGCATCAGCGACAGATCTGCCTACGAGCAGTACTTC.

This rearrangement joins TRBV5-4 to TRBJ1-4, with 10 bases matching TRBD1. CDR1 SGHNT and CDR2 YYREEE come from the germline V gene (reference sequence). The J segment lost 7 bases and the V segment lost 4 bases, leaving 4 bases of the junction unmatched. This CDR3 comprises 14 residues. The CDR3 DNA sequence: TGTGCCAGCAGCCCTGGACAGGGGGGTGAAAAACTGTTTTTT. This codes for CASSPGQGGEKLFF.

This clone was picked up a small number of times. The V gene is TRBV5-1, the J gene TRBJ2-7; 7 bases line up with TRBD1. From germline, CDR1 is SGHRS and CDR2 YFSETQ. V shed 2 bases and J 3 bases; nucleotides not matched to a gene: 29. The CDR3 totals 22 residues. The DNA of the CDR3 is TGCGCCAGCAGCTTTGAGTTTGCCCCACCCCCAAACACAGGGGTTGAAGGCTACGAGCAGTACTTC. This encodes CASSFEFAPPPNTGVEGYEQYF.

V usage is TRBV7-2 and J usage is TRBJ2-1; 11 bases are a match to TRBD2. V trimming: 5 bases; J trimming: 3 bases; junction bases outside the gene matches: 6. Germline V gives CDR1 SGHTA, CDR2 FQGNSA. This CDR3 has 16 residues. The CDR3 loop is CASSRTSGSNYNEQFF. The CDR3 DNA follows: TGTGCCAGCAGCCGAACTAGCGGGAGCAACTACAATGAGCAGTTCTTC.

This sequence joins TRBV27 and TRBJ1-1; TRBD1 matches at 8 bases. CDR3 length: 14 amino acids. J was trimmed by 6 bases and V by 6 bases; bases with no gene match: 9. Germline lookup yields CDR1 MNHEY and CDR2 SMNVEV (reference sequence). This CDR3 is CASSSEQGVPEAFF. CDR3 DNA: TGTGCCAGCAGCTCCGAACAGGGGGTTCCTGAAGCTTTCTTT.

This chain uses TRBV6-1 with TRBJ2-7, with 10 nucleotides matching TRBD2. From germline, CDR1 is MNHNS and CDR2 SASEGT. The CDR3 totals 15 residues. Germline trimming cut 5 bases from V and 5 bases from J; bases unmatched to any gene: 9. The CDR3 here is CASSPGSSGRHEQYF. The CDR3 DNA sequence: TGTGCCAGCAGTCCTGGGTCTAGCGGGAGACACGAGCAGTACTTC.

This clone was recorded only once. This rearrangement joins TRBV19 to TRBJ2-1; 9 bases align to TRBD2. The CDR3 length is 14 residues. The V segment lost 5 bases and the J segment 4 bases; nucleotides outside the gene matches: 3. Germline CDR1 is LNHDA and CDR2 is SQIVND (reference sequence). CDR3: CASSQRGAYNEQFF. CDR3 DNA: TGTGCCAGTAGTCAGCGGGGGGCGTACAATGAGCAGTTCTTC.

V is TRBV27 and J is TRBJ1-2, with 12 bases that match TRBD1. Trimming cost V 5 bases and J 3 bases; bases outside gene matches: 10. Germline assignment: CDR1 MNHEY and CDR2 SMNVEV (reference sequence). The CDR3 covers 17 residues. The CDR3 region is CASSRRDRGRLDYGYTF. Here the CDR3 DNA reads TGTGCCAGCAGTCGTAGGGACAGGGGGCGCCTCGACTATGGCTACACCTTC.

The chain has TRBV9 and TRBJ1-5; no firm D call. This CDR3 has 16 amino acids. Deletions cut 1 base from V and 2 bases from J, with 13 bases between. CDR1 and CDR2 from the germline V gene are SGDLS and YYNGEE. The CDR3 is CASSVSPDGGNQPQHF. The CDR3 DNA sequence: TGTGCCAGCAGCGTAAGCCCGGACGGGGGCAATCAGCCCCAGCATTTT.

This clone was seen only once. This sequence joins TRBV11-2 and TRBJ2-1, with D uncertain. Germline-derived CDR1 and CDR2 are SGHAT and FQNNGV. The CDR3 is made up of 14 amino acids. Trimming removed 5 bases at V and 5 bases at J, with 13 bases between. The CDR3 bases are TGTGCCAGCAGCGCTTATTGGAGCAACAATGAGCAGTTCTTC. Its translation is CASSAYWSNNEQFF.

The rearrangement links TRBV7-8 to TRBJ2-7, with D perhaps matching TRBD2 (6 bases). There are 14 residues in the CDR3. Germline V gene data show CDR1 as SGHVS and CDR2 as FQNEAQ. Trimming shortened V by 3 bases and J by 2 bases, and 11 bases separated the two germline ends. CDR3 residues: CASSLGLGTYEQYF. In nucleotides, the CDR3 is TGTGCCAGCAGCTTGGGACTGGGCACCTACGAGCAGTACTTC.

The chain couples TRBV15 to TRBJ2-7, with 7 bases aligning to TRBD2. CDR1 is LNHNV, CDR2 YYDKDF, per germline (reference sequence). This CDR3 region has 13 residues. Trimming at V came to 7 bases and at J to 5 bases, leaving 8 bases not matched to a gene. The CDR3 loop is CATTGSGTHEQYF. CDR3 bases: TGTGCCACCACCGGAAGCGGGACTCACGAGCAGTACTTC. Together with reference TRBV15 and TRBJ2-7, the CDR3 gives the full variable domain: DAMVIQNPRYQVTQFGKPVTLSCSQTLNHNVMYWYQQKSSQAPKLLFHYYDKDFNNEADTPDNFQSRRPNTSFCFLDIRSPGLGDTAMYLCATTGSGTHEQYFGPGTRLTVT.

The chain joins TRBV11-3 to TRBJ2-1; D is uncertain. V shed 1 base and J shed 4 bases, with 8 bases lying between them. From germline, CDR1 is SGHNT and CDR2 YENEEA. There are 14 residues in the CDR3. The CDR3 protein is CASSLGGDYNEQFF. CDR3 coding DNA: TGTGCCAGCAGCTTAGGAGGAGATTACAATGAGCAGTTCTTC.

The chain combines TRBV30 with TRBJ1-1; the D gene is possibly TRBD1 (5 bases). CDR3 size: 12 residues. Trimming shortened V by 3 bases and J by 5 bases, and 10 bases separated the two germline ends. The V gene's germline CDR1 is GTSNPN and CDR2 SVGIG (reference sequence). The CDR3 spells CAWSGAGTEAFF. CDR3 DNA: TGTGCCTGGAGCGGGGCGGGGACTGAAGCTTTCTTT.

This clone appeared once. This chain connects TRBV4-1 to TRBJ1-2; 7 bases match TRBD1. This CDR3 has 17 amino acids. V lost 1 base and J lost 4; bases outside the gene matches: 12. Germline V gene sequence: CDR1 MGHRA, CDR2 YSYEKL. CDR3 nucleotide sequence: TGCGCCAGCAGCCAAGGTCCCGGACAGGATACCTCCTATGGCTACACCTTC. This translates into CASSQGPGQDTSYGYTF.

The V and J genes are TRBV2 and TRBJ1-1; possibly TRBD1 for D (6 bases). CDR3 size: 12 residues. Germline V gene lookup returns CDR1 SNHLY and CDR2 FYNNEI. Trimming took off 6 bases at V and 7 bases at J, with 12 bases between the two ends. The CDR3 DNA follows: TGTGCCAGCAGCGACCGGACAGATGAAGCTTTCTTT. It yields the protein CASSDRTDEAFF.

This clone was counted a single time. The genes are TRBV23-1 and TRBJ2-7; 12 bases match TRBD1. TRBV23-1 is treated as an ORF (open reading frame) with a function not yet certain. This CDR3 comprises 14 residues. The V and J ends lost 4 bases and 6 bases, in that order; junction bases with no gene match: 4. CDR3 residues: CASSPGTGGSEQYF. The CDR3 bases are TGCGCCAGCAGTCCCGGGACAGGGGGCTCCGAGCAGTACTTC.

This chain uses TRBV19 with TRBJ2-5; 9 bases are shared with TRBD2. This CDR3 has 15 amino acids. The germline V gene has CDR1 LNHDA and CDR2 SQIVND (reference sequence). With 5 bases clipped from V and 3 bases from J, the junction kept 7 bases outside the gene matches. CDR3 loop: CASSSETSGKETQYF. In nucleotides, the CDR3 is TGTGCCAGTAGTTCGGAGACTAGCGGAAAAGAGACCCAGTACTTC.

The V and J genes are TRBV19 and TRBJ2-1; 12 bases agree with TRBD2. The trim removed 5 bases at V and 6 bases at J, leaving 8 bases unmatched. CDR1 and CDR2 (germline): LNHDA, SQIVND (reference sequence). There are 16 residues in the CDR3. In nucleotides, the CDR3 is TGTGCCAGTAGTCCACCCTCTAGCGGGGGGGTCAATGAGCAGTTCTTC. This codes for CASSPPSSGGVNEQFF.

The V and J genes are TRBV5-1 and TRBJ2-3; D is possibly TRBD2 (5 bases). This CDR3 contains 16 residues. V was clipped by 0 bases and J by 0 bases, with 11 bases between them. Germline CDR1 and CDR2: SGHRS and YFSETQ. This CDR3 is CASSLGVAYSTDTQYF. CDR3 DNA: TGCGCCAGCAGCTTGGGAGTAGCGTATAGCACAGATACGCAGTATTTT. The whole variable domain, filled in from reference TRBV5-1 and TRBJ2-3, reads KAGVTQTPRYLIKTRGQQVTLSCSPISGHRSVSWYQQTPGQGLQFLFEYFSETQRNKGNFPGRFSGRQFSNSRSEMNVSTLELGDSALYLCASSLGVAYSTDTQYFGPGTRLTVL.

The genes are TRBV10-1 and TRBJ2-3, with TRBD2 matching 12 bases. Trimming cost V 5 bases and J 0 bases; bases outside gene matches: 3. The CDR3 has 16 amino acids. Germline V gives CDR1 WNHNN, CDR2 SYGVQD (reference sequence). CDR3 bases: TGCGCCAGCAGTCGGACTAGCGGGATGAGCACAGATACGCAGTATTTT. Its protein is CASSRTSGMSTDTQYF.

The chain is built from TRBV28 and TRBJ2-7; the match to TRBD1 covers 9 bases. Germline V gives CDR1 MDHEN, CDR2 SYDVKM. V dropped 6 bases and J dropped 4; count of bases not matched to a gene: 7. The CDR3 consists of 14 residues. In nucleotides, the CDR3 is TGTGCCAGCAGCCTAGACAGGGGGAAGTACGAGCAGTACTTC. This gives the protein CASSLDRGKYEQYF.

Here the CDR3 reads CASSYSLAGENIQYF. The CDR3 region has the DNA TGTGCCAGCAGTTACTCCTTAGCGGGAGAAAACATTCAGTACTTC. This sequence joins TRBV6-5 and TRBJ2-4; 9 bases are a match to TRBD2. Germline CDR1 MNHEY, CDR2 SVGAGI. V shed 0 bases, J shed 5 bases, and the junction held 2 bases outside the gene matches. This CDR3 comprises 15 residues.